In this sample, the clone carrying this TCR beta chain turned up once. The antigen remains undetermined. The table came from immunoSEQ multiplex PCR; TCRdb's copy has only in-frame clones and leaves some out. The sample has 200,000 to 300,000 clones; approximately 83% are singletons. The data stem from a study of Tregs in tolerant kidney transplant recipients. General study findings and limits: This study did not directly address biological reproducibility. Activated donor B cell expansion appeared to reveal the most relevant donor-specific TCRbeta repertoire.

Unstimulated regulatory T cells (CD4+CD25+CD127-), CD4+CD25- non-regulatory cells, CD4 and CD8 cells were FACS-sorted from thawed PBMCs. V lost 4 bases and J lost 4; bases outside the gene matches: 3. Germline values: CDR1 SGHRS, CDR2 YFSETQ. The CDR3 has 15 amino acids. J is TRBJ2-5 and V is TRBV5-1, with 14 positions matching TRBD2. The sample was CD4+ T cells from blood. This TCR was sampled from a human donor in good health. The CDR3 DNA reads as TGCGCCAGCAGCGGCGGACTAGCGGGGGGAGAGACCCAGTACTTC. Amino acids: CASSGGLAGGETQYF.